This T cell receptor (beta chain) is drawn from a study of glioma-infiltrating T cells. TCR alpha and beta CDR3 regions were amplified from RNA using iRepertoire nested multiplex PCR. Tissue mRNA or PBMC total RNA, 100-400 ng, went into one-step reverse transcription and amplification. One entry per CDR3 protein results from TCRdb running MiXCR on the multiplex PCR reads. The table has under 200,000 distinct CDR3 sequences, around 45% seen once. In its sample, this clonotype was seen many times. Its target is unknown. The CDR3 is 14 amino acids. From germline, CDR1 is DFQATT and CDR2 SNEGSKA (reference sequence). V was shortened by 2 bases and J by 1 base, with 11 bases between the two germline ends. Study outcomes and limitations: Gliomas, especially low-grade, showed above-expected tissue-blood divergence; non-neoplastic patients showed below.

This sequence originates from a human donor with low-grade glioma or glioblastoma, undergoing nonglioma brain surgery, or in good health (not recorded which). What was sequenced was glioma tissue, nonneoplastic brain tissue, or PBMCs (not recorded which). The chain recombines TRBV20-1 with TRBJ2-5; D is uncertain. CDR3 in DNA: TGCAGTGCTAGAAACCCCCCCGGCCAAGAGACCCAGTACTTC. Protein: CSARNPPGQETQYF.